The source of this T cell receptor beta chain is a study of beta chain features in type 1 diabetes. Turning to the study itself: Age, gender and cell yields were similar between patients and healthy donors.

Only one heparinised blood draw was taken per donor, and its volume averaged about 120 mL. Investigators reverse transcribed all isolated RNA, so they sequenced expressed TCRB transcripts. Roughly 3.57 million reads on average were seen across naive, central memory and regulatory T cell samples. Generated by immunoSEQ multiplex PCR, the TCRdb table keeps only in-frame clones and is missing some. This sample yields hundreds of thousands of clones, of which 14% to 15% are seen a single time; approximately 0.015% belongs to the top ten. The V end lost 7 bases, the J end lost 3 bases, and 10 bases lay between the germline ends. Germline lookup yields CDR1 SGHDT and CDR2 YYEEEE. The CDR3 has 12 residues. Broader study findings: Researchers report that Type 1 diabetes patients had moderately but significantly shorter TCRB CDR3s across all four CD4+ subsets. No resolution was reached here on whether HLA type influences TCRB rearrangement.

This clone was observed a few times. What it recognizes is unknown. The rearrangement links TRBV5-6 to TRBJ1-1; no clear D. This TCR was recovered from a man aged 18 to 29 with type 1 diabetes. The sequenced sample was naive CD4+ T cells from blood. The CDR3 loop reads CASSAGYTEAFF. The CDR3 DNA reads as TGTGCCAGCTCCGCGGGCTACACTGAAGCTTTCTTT.